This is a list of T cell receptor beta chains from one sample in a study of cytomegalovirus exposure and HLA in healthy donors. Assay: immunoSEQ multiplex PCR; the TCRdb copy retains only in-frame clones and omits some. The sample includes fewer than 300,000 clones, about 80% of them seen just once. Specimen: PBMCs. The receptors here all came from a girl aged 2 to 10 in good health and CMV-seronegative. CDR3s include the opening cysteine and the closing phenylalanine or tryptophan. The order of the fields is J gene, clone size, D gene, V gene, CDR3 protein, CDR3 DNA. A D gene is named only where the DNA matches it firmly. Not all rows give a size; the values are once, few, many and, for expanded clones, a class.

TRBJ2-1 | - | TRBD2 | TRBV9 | CASSVDPGLASNEQFF | TGTGCCAGCAGCGTAGACCCGGGACTAGCGTCCAATGAGCAGTTCTTC
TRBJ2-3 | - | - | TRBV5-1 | CASSLEGVGDTQYF | TGCGCCAGCAGCTTGGAGGGGGTGGGAGATACGCAGTATTTT
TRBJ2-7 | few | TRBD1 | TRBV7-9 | CASSEDRVSYEQYF | TGTGCCAGCAGCGAGGACAGGGTCTCCTACGAGCAGTACTTC
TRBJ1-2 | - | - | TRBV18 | CASSPGTGEYGYTF | TGTGCCAGCTCACCAGGCACAGGTGAATATGGCTACACCTTC
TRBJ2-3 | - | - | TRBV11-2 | CASSLGLDLPSDTQYF | TGTGCCAGCAGCTTAGGACTAGATCTCCCCTCAGATACGCAGTATTTT
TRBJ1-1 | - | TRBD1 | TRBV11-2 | CASSSRTGYTEAFF | TGTGCCAGCAGCTCCCGGACAGGGTACACTGAAGCTTTCTTT
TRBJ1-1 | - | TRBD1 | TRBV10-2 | CASSDPGQGFTEAFF | TGCGCCAGCAGTGACCCGGGACAGGGATTTACTGAAGCTTTCTTT
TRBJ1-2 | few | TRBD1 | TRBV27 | CASSPGQGANGYTF | TGTGCCAGCAGTCCCGGACAGGGGGCGAATGGCTACACCTTC
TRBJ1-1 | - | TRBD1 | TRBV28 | CASNRGWNTEAFF | TGTGCCAGCAACAGGGGCTGGAACACTGAAGCTTTCTTT
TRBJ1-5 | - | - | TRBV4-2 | CASSQDSGQPQHF | TGTGCCAGCAGCCAAGATTCGGGTCAGCCCCAGCATTTT
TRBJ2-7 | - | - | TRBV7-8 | CASSLYFAGAPSYEQYF | TGTGCCAGCAGCTTATATTTCGCAGGGGCCCCTTCCTACGAGCAGTACTTC